These T cell receptor beta chains were read from a single sample in a study of tumor and adjacent non-tumor tissue in lung cancer. TCRdb called the multiplex PCR reads again in MiXCR, with one record for every CDR3 protein. The sample has roughly 67,000 distinct CDR3 sequences, about 61% seen once; the top ten hold roughly a fifth. Sequencing was done on a sample of lung tumor tissue. The receptors derive from a man aged 45-65 years with non-small cell lung cancer. Both conserved end residues are part of each CDR3. A D gene is named only where the DNA matches it firmly.

J gene	V gene	D gene	CDR3 protein
TRBJ2-2	TRBV6-5	TRBD2	CASRRLAANTGELFF
TRBJ1-4	TRBV6-5	NA	CASSLTEFVEKLFF
TRBJ2-7	TRBV4-1	NA	CASSQVFWGRRGYDQYF
TRBJ1-2	TRBV11-2	NA	CASSLYRLDGYTF
TRBJ2-3	TRBV20-1	TRBD2	CSARGFGGGLDTQYF
TRBJ1-4	TRBV7-9	TRBD1	CASSKRQGIGEKLFF
TRBJ2-3	TRBV6-5	TRBD2	CANRQLRGGAPSF
TRBJ2-2	TRBV7-8	NA	CASSPAQFFRDGGELFF
TRBJ2-1	TRBV20-1	TRBD2	CSASRTSVNEQFF
TRBJ2-3	TRBV20-1	NA	CGARGWTDTQYF
TRBJ2-7	TRBV7-8	NA	CASSFPSEPSYEQYF
TRBJ2-2	TRBV20-1	NA	CSARDPGNTGELFF
TRBJ2-3	TRBV5-4	NA	CASSFKQGTDTQYF
TRBJ2-7	TRBV6-5	TRBD2	CASSFPSGGAYEQYF
TRBJ1-6	TRBV11-2	NA	CVSSFSGHDYNSLLHF
TRBJ2-5	TRBV11-2	TRBD2	CTNSLASGGQKTQYF
TRBJ2-7	TRBV5-6	NA	CASSSFVEQYF
TRBJ1-1	TRBV2	NA	CASRGGSEAFF
TRBJ2-1	TRBV6-5	NA	CASSYSPGVHTEQFF
TRBJ2-3	TRBV5-5	NA	CASSRPPGTDTQYF
TRBJ2-7	TRBV2	TRBD2	CASSDTAGSYEQYF
TRBJ2-1	TRBV11-3	TRBD2	CASSLPLAVNYNEQFF
TRBJ2-2	TRBV30	NA	CAWSLTATGELFF
TRBJ1-2	TRBV10-2	NA	CTSSDGGSNGHTF
TRBJ2-3	TRBV11-2	NA	CASSLMSSSRDTQYF
TRBJ2-1	TRBV7-9	NA	CASNPRRGGNEQFF
TRBJ1-2	TRBV12-3/TRBV12-4	NA	CASSLAGSGASTF
NA	TRBV6-1	TRBD1	CASLPGQGAGGIQPQYF
TRBJ2-2	TRBV4-1	TRBD2	CASSQEFRLAGWTGELFF
TRBJ2-7	TRBV6-6	TRBD1	CASSSPGQGSYEQYF
TRBJ2-4	TRBV6-2/TRBV6-3	TRBD2	CASSYHTSGGGSIQYF
TRBJ2-1	TRBV5-1	NA	CASSQDGGNSYNEQLF
TRBJ2-1	TRBV11-2	NA	CAGSFGQKYNEQLF
TRBJ1-5	TRBV12-3/TRBV12-4	TRBD1	CASRTGSNQPQHF
TRBJ1-1	TRBV20-1	NA	CIGAESTEAFF
TRBJ2-5	TRBV6-5	NA	CTSTLLKGGETQYF
TRBJ1-5	TRBV6-6	TRBD1	CASIGQGYQPQHF
TRBJ1-6	TRBV11-2	NA	CASSLPTQGFASRLHF
TRBJ1-4	TRBV6-1	NA	CTSTSGVTTNEKLFF
TRBJ2-5	TRBV7-9	NA	CASSLGHHQEIQYF
TRBJ2-2	TRBV14	NA	CPSSYGTPNTGELFF
TRBJ2-7	TRBV12-3/TRBV12-4	NA	CASGFGTVNGGQCF
TRBJ2-3	TRBV4-1	NA	CASSQDPGPSDTQYF
TRBJ2-2	TRBV12-3/TRBV12-4	NA	CASSPGRGGSGELFF
TRBJ2-7	TRBV11-2	NA	CASSSTGSGAYEQYF
TRBJ1-4	TRBV5-4	TRBD1	CASGENRGVINEKLFF
TRBJ2-5	TRBV11-2	NA	CASSLRSQETQYF
TRBJ2-7	TRBV11-3	NA	CTGSLDRDYEQYF